This T cell receptor beta chain was obtained from a study of blood T cell repertoires in COVID-19. This CDR3 is 16 amino acids long. V was pared by 0 bases and J by 4 bases, with 6 bases of the junction left unmatched. The germline V gene has CDR1 SGHKS and CDR2 YYEKEE (reference sequence). The repertoire was sequenced with immunoSEQ multiplex PCR; TCRdb's copy has only in-frame clones and lacks some. This sample yields 300,000 to 350,000 clones, of which over 80% are seen a single time; 5% to 6% belongs to the top ten. Cohort placement rested on clinical history that participants reported themselves.

The receptor was derived from a man aged 25-45 years who had recovered from COVID-19. This chain links TRBV5-5 with TRBJ2-5, with 10 bases that match TRBD2. The sequenced sample was PBMCs or T cells enriched from blood (not recorded which). The CDR3 DNA sequence: TGTGCCAGCAGCTTGGGGCTAGCGGGGGCAGGAGAGACCCAGTACTTC. Translating it yields CASSLGLAGAGETQYF.